These 19 T cell receptor beta chains were sequenced from one sample in a study of cytomegalovirus exposure and HLA in healthy donors. PCR amplification relied on 60 Vbeta primers (plus 13 Jbeta primers). The protocol was immunoSEQ multiplex PCR, while the TCRdb copy is restricted to in-frame clones and leaves out a portion. The sample lists around 130,000 clones, around four fifths seen once, with approximately 1% in the top ten. Sequencing used PBMCs. These receptors came from a boy aged 5-17 years in good health and CMV-seronegative.

The gene calls are TRBV9 and TRBJ2-7, with 9 nucleotides matching TRBD2. CDR1 and CDR2 from the germline V gene are SGDLS and YYNGEE. The CDR3 runs to 14 residues. With 3 bases clipped from V and 4 bases from J, the junction kept 5 bases outside the gene matches. The CDR3 here is CASSASGTSYEQYF. The CDR3, as DNA: TGTGCCAGCAGCGCTAGCGGGACCTCTTACGAGCAGTACTTC.

The chain has TRBV7-2 and TRBJ1-2; D not certain. The V gene's germline CDR1 is SGHTA and CDR2 FQGNSA. The CDR3 runs 12 residues. Trimming took 5 bases from V and 8 from J, leaving 12 bases between them. CDR3 loop: CASSPRTGGYTF. In DNA form, the CDR3 reads TGTGCCAGCAGCCCCCGGACTGGCGGCTACACCTTC. The whole variable domain, filled in from reference TRBV7-2 and TRBJ1-2, reads GAGVSQSPSNKVTEKGKDVELRCDPISGHTALYWYRQSLGQGLEFLIYFQGNSAPDKSGLPSDRFSAERTGGSVSTLTIQRTQQEDSAVYLCASSPRTGGYTFGSGTRLTVV.

The chain recombines TRBV25-1 with TRBJ2-1, with TRBD2 identical over 7 bases. Trimming removed 3 bases from V and 7 bases from J; junction bases left unmatched: 18. Per the germline V gene, CDR1 is MGHDK and CDR2 is SYGVNS. The CDR3 contains 18 residues. The CDR3 region has the DNA TGTGCCAGCAGTGAGAGGGTCCCCTCTAGCGGTCTAAGGAATGAGCAGTTCTTC. It translates to CASSERVPSSGLRNEQFF.

The chain links TRBV4-1 to TRBJ1-2, with 7 positions matching TRBD1. The CDR3 is 16 amino acids. Germline CDR1 is MGHRA and CDR2 is YSYEKL. With V trimmed by 1 base and J by 2 bases, 7 bases remained unmatched. In nucleotides, the CDR3 is TGCGCCAGCAGCCAAGGACAGGGTGGGGGAAACTATGGCTACACCTTC. It specifies CASSQGQGGGNYGYTF.

This clone was seen a handful of times. This sequence joins TRBV2 and TRBJ2-7; 7 bases map to TRBD1. Germline CDR1 and CDR2: SNHLY and FYNNEI. This CDR3 has 12 residues. The trim removed 7 bases at V and 3 bases at J, leaving 3 bases unmatched. The CDR3 is CASTGDSYEQYF. The CDR3 nucleotides read TGTGCCAGCACCGGGGACAGCTACGAGCAGTACTTC.

The rearrangement uses TRBV5-1 and TRBJ2-2; 8 bases align to TRBD1. Germline CDR1 SGHRS, CDR2 YFSETQ. J was trimmed by 5 bases and V by 4 bases; bases with no gene match: 7. The length of the CDR3 is 15 residues. The CDR3 sequence: CASSPGQGETGELFF. The CDR3 DNA follows: TGCGCCAGCAGCCCCGGACAGGGTGAAACCGGGGAGCTGTTTTTT.

In this sample, this clone turned up once. The chain uses TRBV6-4 and TRBJ2-1; 8 bases agree with TRBD2. J was trimmed by 4 bases and V by 2 bases; bases with no gene match: 4. CDR1 is MRHNA, CDR2 SNTAGT, per germline. The CDR3 loop spans 15 amino acids. For the CDR3, the DNA is TGTGCCAGCAGTGACCGGAAGCGGGAGTACAATGAGCAGTTCTTC. It codes for CASSDRKREYNEQFF.

The chain recombines TRBV5-1 with TRBJ2-1; 7 nucleotides align to TRBD1. The V gene's germline CDR1 is SGHRS and CDR2 YFSETQ. This CDR3 has 14 residues. The junction had 8 bases not matched to a gene; V was cut back by 6 bases and J by 5 bases. The DNA of the CDR3 is TGCGCCAGCACTCGTCAGACAGGGCACAATGAGCAGTTCTTC. It codes for CASTRQTGHNEQFF.

V is TRBV19 and J is TRBJ2-1; 11 bases agree with TRBD2. CDR1 LNHDA and CDR2 SQIVND come from the germline V gene (reference sequence). V lost 4 bases to trimming and J lost 8 bases; unmatched junction nucleotides: 4. The CDR3 is made up of 14 amino acids. The CDR3 bases are TGTGCCAGTAGTAGTAATAGCGGGAGGGATGAGCAGTTCTTC. This codes for CASSSNSGRDEQFF.

J is TRBJ1-1 and V is TRBV7-8, with 9 bases lining up with TRBD1. This CDR3 is built from 14 residues. Germline lookup yields CDR1 SGHVS and CDR2 FQNEAQ. Trimming cost V 7 bases and J 4 bases; bases outside gene matches: 7. This chain's CDR3 is CASNNRGLITEAFF. CDR3 coding DNA: TGTGCCAGCAACAACAGGGGGCTGATCACTGAAGCTTTCTTT.

The chain carries TRBV2 and TRBJ1-5; 9 bases agree with TRBD1. The V segment lost 3 bases and the J segment 5 bases; nucleotides outside the gene matches: 8. CDR3 size: 16 residues. Per the germline V gene, CDR1 is SNHLY and CDR2 is FYNNEI. As DNA, the CDR3 is TGTGCCAGCAGTGATACTGAACAGGGGGCCCATCAGCCCCAGCATTTT. It codes for CASSDTEQGAHQPQHF.

This CDR3 is CASSEDIRIGNEQFF. CDR3 nucleotide sequence: TGTGCCAGCAGTGAAGATATCAGGATCGGAAATGAGCAGTTCTTC. V gene TRBV2 combines with J gene TRBJ2-1; D is unclear. Germline values: CDR1 SNHLY, CDR2 FYNNEI. This CDR3 has 15 residues. V dropped 1 base and J dropped 7 bases, with 14 bases sitting between them.

The chain carries TRBV30 and TRBJ2-7, with 7 bases matching TRBD1. There are 13 residues in the CDR3. Germline CDR1 GTSNPN, CDR2 SVGIG (reference sequence). V trimming: 7 bases; J trimming: 4 bases; junction bases outside the gene matches: 10. CDR3 in amino acids: CAYLPETGYEQYF. CDR3 DNA sequence: TGTGCCTACCTCCCCGAGACAGGGTACGAGCAGTACTTC.

The chain links TRBV15 to TRBJ1-1; D is unclear. The CDR3 length is 14 residues. Trimming removed 2 bases from V and 1 base from J, with 8 bases in between. Germline assignment: CDR1 LNHNV and CDR2 YYDKDF (reference sequence). The CDR3 loop is CATSRFRGNTEAFF. The CDR3 nucleotides read TGTGCCACCAGCAGATTCCGAGGGAACACTGAAGCTTTCTTT.

The chain combines TRBV11-3 with TRBJ2-3; the D gene is possibly TRBD2 (6 bases). The CDR3 has 15 amino acids. V lost 1 base to trimming and J lost 6 bases, with 14 bases between them. Germline V CDR1 and CDR2: SGHNT, YENEEA. CDR3 residues: CASSLVGGLTDTQYF. The CDR3 region has the DNA TGTGCCAGCAGCTTAGTCGGAGGGTTGACGGATACGCAGTATTTT. Full variable domain (remainder filled in from reference TRBV11-3 and TRBJ2-3): EAGVVQSPRYKIIEKKQPVAFWCNPISGHNTLYWYLQNLGQGPELLIRYENEEAVDDSQLPKDRFSAERLKGVDSTLKIQPAELGDSAVYLCASSLVGGLTDTQYFGPGTRLTVL.

The rearrangement uses TRBV25-1 and TRBJ1-2; D remains unclear. CDR3 size: 14 residues. Germline CDR1 MGHDK, CDR2 SYGVNS. V was shortened by 4 bases and J by 7 bases, with 16 bases between the two germline ends. CDR3 in amino acids: CASSAGVIGSGYTF. The CDR3 DNA reads TGTGCCAGCAGTGCCGGGGTTATAGGGAGTGGCTACACCTTC.

With respect to this clone: At one end the junction does not follow the germline gene, possibly because of a read error. V is TRBV7-6 and J is TRBJ2-1, with 7 bases matching TRBD2. The CDR3 consists of 15 residues. Germline CDR1 SGHVS, CDR2 FNYEAQ. CDR3 coding DNA: TGTACCAGCAGCTCTGGACTCGATACGGGGGGTGAGCAGTTCTTC. It is translated as CTSSSGLDTGGEQFF.

This clone came up once. The chain joins TRBV5-1 to TRBJ2-3, with 9 nucleotides matching TRBD2. J was trimmed by 5 bases and V by 2 bases; bases with no gene match: 3. CDR1 and CDR2 (germline): SGHRS, YFSETQ. CDR3 length: 14 amino acids. CDR3 DNA: TGCGCCAGCAGCTTCCAGCGGGAGGAAGATACGCAGTATTTT. Its protein is CASSFQREEDTQYF.

This chain connects TRBV25-1 to TRBJ1-2; TRBD1 matches 10 bases. CDR1 and CDR2 (germline): MGHDK, SYGVNS. This CDR3 has 15 amino acids. Losses at the gene ends were 3 bases for V and 3 bases for J; bases not matched to a gene: 4. CDR3 DNA sequence: TGTGCCAGCAGTGATCGACAGGGGGCTCACTATGGCTACACCTTC. This gives the protein CASSDRQGAHYGYTF.